This is a list of T cell receptor beta chains from one sample in a study of chemoradiotherapy in HPV16-positive cancers. Some clones are missing from TCRdb's copy, which holds only in-frame ones; the method was immunoSEQ multiplex PCR. The sample lists about 6,500 clones, about nine tenths occurring once. The input for sequencing was blood, taken from a patient who underwent chemoradiotherapy. The receptor source for this set is a human donor with HPV-associated anogenital cancer. Both conserved end residues are part of each CDR3. A D gene is named only where the DNA matches it firmly. The size field is filled for only some rows; it gives once, few, many or a size class.

D gene	clone size	V gene	J gene	CDR3 DNA	CDR3 protein
NA	NA	TRBV6-6	TRBJ1-6	TGTGCCGTATCCGGATATAATTCACCCCTCCACTTT	CAVSGYNSPLHF
TRBD1	NA	TRBV2	TRBJ2-3	TGTGCCAGCAGGGTATACAGGGGTGGCTCAGATACGCAGTATTTT	CASRVYRGGSDTQYF
NA	NA	TRBV2	TRBJ2-5	TGTGCCAGCAGCACCGCAGGGCAGATCAAGACCCAGTACTTC	CASSTAGQIKTQYF
TRBD2	NA	TRBV5-4	TRBJ2-5	TGTGCCAGCAGCCCAGGGACTAGAAAAGAGACCCAGTACTTC	CASSPGTRKETQYF
TRBD1	once	TRBV5-1	TRBJ2-1	TGCGCCAGCAGCTTGGCAGTAACCGGGACAGGGGGTGCTGAGCAGTTCTTC	CASSLAVTGTGGAEQFF
NA	NA	TRBV4-1	TRBJ1-2	TGCGCCAGCAGCCAAGATCAGCGGGTATTGCATGGCTACACCTTC	CASSQDQRVLHGYTF
NA	NA	TRBV7-9	TRBJ1-6	TGTGCCAGCAGCTCCGAGGGGCCGGATTCACCCCTCCACTTT	CASSSEGPDSPLHF
TRBD1	once	TRBV19	TRBJ2-6	TGTGCCAGTAGTGGAGGGACAGGGTTGGGGTCTGGGGCCAACGTCCTGACTTTC	CASSGGTGLGSGANVLTF
NA	NA	TRBV28	TRBJ1-5	TGTGCCAGCGTTAGAGGGGGCAATCAGCCCCAGCATTTT	CASVRGGNQPQHF
NA	NA	TRBV10-1	TRBJ1-4	TGCGCCAGCAGTGAGTCGAAAACAATTGCAACTAATGAAAAACTGTTTTTT	CASSESKTIATNEKLFF
TRBD1	NA	TRBV9	TRBJ1-1	TGTGCCAGCAGCGTTTACAGGGGAGTGAACACTGAAGCTTTCTTT	CASSVYRGVNTEAFF
TRBD1	NA	TRBV28	TRBJ2-7	TGTGCCAGCAGCTCCCCCCGGGACAGGGCCACCTACGAGCAGTACTTC	CASSSPRDRATYEQYF
NA	NA	TRBV7-9	TRBJ2-7	TGTGCCAGCAGCTCCCCGGGGCCAGGGCACTACGAGCAGTACTTC	CASSSPGPGHYEQYF
NA	NA	TRBV11-2	TRBJ1-1	TGTGCCAGCAGCTTAGAGTCGTTACTGAACACTGAAGCTTTCTTT	CASSLESLLNTEAFF
NA	NA	TRBV5-6	TRBJ2-1	TGTGCCAGCAGCGGCGGTTCTTTTTCCTACAATGAGCAGTTCTTC	CASSGGSFSYNEQFF
NA	NA	TRBV18	TRBJ1-4	TGTGCCAGCTCAGGCGGGGCAACTAGTGAAAAACTGTTTTTT	CASSGGATSEKLFF
NA	NA	TRBV6-5	TRBJ2-6	TGTGCCACCCGCCTTCACAGCTCTGGGGCCAACGTCCTGACTTTC	CATRLHSSGANVLTF
TRBD2	NA	TRBV5-6	TRBJ2-3	TGTGCCAGCGACGGGGAGGGACTAGCGGGTCTCACAGGGACGCAGTATTTT	CASDGEGLAGLTGTQYF
TRBD1	NA	TRBV5-5	TRBJ1-2	TGTGCCAGCAACAAAATACTGGGACAGGGGGATGGCTACACCTTC	CASNKILGQGDGYTF
NA	NA	TRBV25-1	TRBJ1-4	TGTGCCAGCAGTGAATTCGGACAGCGTAATGAAAAACTGTTTTTT	CASSEFGQRNEKLFF
TRBD1	NA	TRBV30	TRBJ1-1	TGTGCCTGGAATCTCGATGAGGGGGCGAACACTGAAGCTTTCTTT	CAWNLDEGANTEAFF
NA	NA	TRBV28	TRBJ1-1	TGTGCCAGCAGTGAATTAGGACAGTTCACTGAAGCTTTCTTT	CASSELGQFTEAFF
NA	NA	TRBV20-1	TRBJ2-7	TGCAGTGCTATTTACGGCGAGCAGTACTTC	CSAIYGEQYF
TRBD2	NA	TRBV10-2	TRBJ2-1	TGCGCCAGCCGAGGCGGGGGTTCCTACAATGAGCAGTTCTTC	CASRGGGSYNEQFF
TRBD2	NA	TRBV5-1	TRBJ2-7	TGCGCCAGCAGCAGGACTAGCGGGGGGGGGAGCGAGCAGTACTTC	CASSRTSGGGSEQYF
TRBD1	NA	TRBV7-9	TRBJ1-3	TGTGCCAGCAGCTTTGGAGGGGGCCGGGGAAACACCATATATTTT	CASSFGGGRGNTIYF
TRBD2	NA	TRBV28	TRBJ2-3	TGTGCCAGCAGTTTGGGACTAGCGGGGGGGACAGATACGCAGTATTTT	CASSLGLAGGTDTQYF
NA	NA	TRBV10-3	TRBJ1-1	TGTGCCATCGGGGACACTGAAGCTTTCTTT	CAIGDTEAFF
NA	NA	TRBV19	TRBJ2-3	TGTGCCAGTAGTATGGGACCAAGTAGCACAGATACGCAGTATTTT	CASSMGPSSTDTQYF
NA	NA	TRBV11-2	TRBJ1-3	TGTGCCAGCAGCTTAGGATCCTCTGGAAACACCATATATTTT	CASSLGSSGNTIYF
NA	NA	TRBV18	TRBJ2-7	TGTGCCAGCTCACTCGGACAGGTGGGGGGTCCCGAGCAGTACTTC	CASSLGQVGGPEQYF
TRBD1	NA	TRBV4-3	TRBJ1-3	TGCGCCAGCAGCCAAGATTGGGGGACAGGCTCTGGAAACACCATATATTTT	CASSQDWGTGSGNTIYF
TRBD2	NA	TRBV7-9	TRBJ2-3	TGTGCCAGCAGCGTCGGGACTAGCCCTCCCACAGATACGCAGTATTTT	CASSVGTSPPTDTQYF
NA	NA	TRBV18	TRBJ2-2	TGTGCCAGCTCACCACTGACCTCAAACACCGGGGAGCTGTTTTTT	CASSPLTSNTGELFF
NA	NA	TRBV9	TRBJ1-1	TGTGCCAGCAGCGGAGGAGGGTACAGGCTTACTGAAGCTTTCTTT	CASSGGGYRLTEAFF
NA	NA	TRBV5-1	TRBJ2-2	TGCGCCAGCAGCTTTTACGGGTTCGAGGACACCGGGGAGCTGTTTTTT	CASSFYGFEDTGELFF
TRBD1	NA	TRBV19	TRBJ2-2	TGTGCCAGTAGTCCGTCACGACAGGGGGCCGGGGAGCTGTTTTTT	CASSPSRQGAGELFF
TRBD2	NA	TRBV4-3	TRBJ2-3	TGCGCCAGCAGCCAAGAGCGCGGGGGGGCTTTAGATACGCAGTATTTT	CASSQERGGALDTQYF
NA	NA	TRBV7-9	TRBJ2-3	TGTGCCAGCAGCTTACGGGAGCTCACAGATACGCAGTATTTT	CASSLRELTDTQYF
NA	NA	TRBV7-2	TRBJ1-2	TGTGCCAGCAGCTTCCAGGTTCCCGCTACTAACTATGGCTACACCTTC	CASSFQVPATNYGYTF
NA	few	TRBV7-2	TRBJ1-5	TGTGCCAGCAGTCACAGAATGGGGGGGCAACAGCCCCAGCATTTT	CASSHRMGGQQPQHF